The 7 T cell receptor beta chains listed next were all sequenced from one sample in a study of T cells after yellow fever vaccination. From the 5' RACE reads, TCRdb called clonotypes with MiXCR, one entry per CDR3 protein. The sample lists some 560,000 distinct CDR3 sequences; around 21% were seen once. The source was PBMCs, collected 15 days after the yellow fever booster vaccination. These receptors were collected from a man aged 25 to 40 who received the YFV17D yellow fever vaccine.

This clonotype was observed a few times. This rearrangement joins TRBV7-2 to TRBJ2-3; tentatively, D is TRBD1 (5 bases). The CDR3 length is 16 residues. CDR1 SGHTA and CDR2 FQGNSA come from the germline V gene. V lost 5 bases and J 2 bases, leaving 17 bases between the germline ends. CDR3 bases: TGTGCCAGCAGCAGCCAGGGCAGCATCTACACAGATACGCAGTATTTT. It codes for CASSSQGSIYTDTQYF.

The chain is built from TRBV28 and TRBJ2-1; no reliable D call. V lost 3 bases and J 5 bases, leaving 17 bases between the germline ends. Germline CDR1 reads MDHEN; CDR2 reads SYDVKM. The CDR3 loop spans 16 amino acids. This chain's CDR3 is CASSLPAGQQNNEQFF. The CDR3 region has the DNA TGTGCCAGCAGTTTGCCAGCTGGGCAACAAAACAATGAGCAGTTCTTC.

In this sample, this clonotype turned up a few times. V gene TRBV19 combines with J gene TRBJ2-2; unclear D gene. Germline V gene lookup returns CDR1 LNHDA and CDR2 SQIVND (reference sequence). The CDR3 covers 14 residues. V lost 3 bases to trimming and J lost 7 bases, with 12 bases between them. The CDR3 region has the DNA TGTGCCAGTAGTATGCTAGGGTCGGGCGGGGAGCTGTTTTTT. It codes for CASSMLGSGGELFF.

The DNA of the CDR3 is TGTGCCAGCAGTTTCCGTGGTGCCCAGTACTTC. Translating it yields CASSFRGAQYF. The chain links TRBV6-2 or TRBV6-3 to TRBJ2-5; no definite D call. The CDR3 loop spans 11 amino acids. In germline, CDR1 is MNHEY, CDR2 SVGEGT. V was trimmed by 4 bases and J by 9 bases, leaving 9 bases between them.

The chain carries TRBV29-1 and TRBJ2-5, with 8 nucleotides matching TRBD2. From germline, CDR1 is SQVTM and CDR2 ANQGSEA. This CDR3 has 13 amino acids. V lost 2 bases and J lost 1; bases outside the gene matches: 0. CDR3 amino acids: CSVETSGQETQYF. CDR3 sequence (DNA): TGCAGCGTTGAAACTAGCGGCCAAGAGACCCAGTACTTC.

This clonotype was found a few times. This rearrangement joins TRBV27 to TRBJ2-7; D perhaps matches TRBD2 (6 bases). Trimming cost V 5 bases and J 2 bases, with 19 bases left between them. Germline V lookup: CDR1 MNHEY, CDR2 SMNVEV (reference sequence). The CDR3 covers 16 residues. The CDR3 DNA sequence: TGTGCCAGCAGTGTAATCCCGGCAGCGGGCCCCTACGAGCAGTACTTC. Protein: CASSVIPAAGPYEQYF.

This sequence joins TRBV9 and TRBJ2-1, with unresolved D. Germline lookup yields CDR1 SGDLS and CDR2 YYNGEE. V shed 0 bases and J shed 7 bases, with 8 bases lying between them. The CDR3 extends over 13 amino acids. The DNA for the CDR3 is TGTGCCAGCAGCGTAGGATCCGGGAATGAGCAGTTCTTC. It is translated as CASSVGSGNEQFF.